One and the same sample provided the 14 T cell receptor beta chains below, sequenced in a study of T cell changes during pregnancy in multiple sclerosis. Data came from immunoSEQ multiplex PCR; TCRdb stores just in-frame clones and leaves some out. Of some 53,000 clones detected, 92% appear once; the ten largest clones hold around 0.25%. The sequences come from CD4+ T cells from peripheral blood mononuclear cells, collected in the third trimester of pregnancy. These receptors came from a female donor with multiple sclerosis, enrolled in a pregnancy study.

This clone occurred once. This chain connects TRBV5-4 to TRBJ2-1; 8 nucleotides line up with TRBD2. The CDR3 sequence is 15 residues long. Germline V CDR1 and CDR2: SGHNT, YYREEE (reference sequence). The ends lost 4 bases at V and 7 bases at J; junction bases unmatched: 10. CDR3 region: CASSLGRREVNEQFF. The CDR3 DNA sequence: TGTGCCAGCAGCCTCGGTCGGCGGGAGGTGAATGAGCAGTTCTTC.

This clone was seen just once. This chain joins TRBV5-6 and TRBJ2-7, with 10 bases aligning to TRBD2. The CDR3 is 19 residues long. The V gene's germline CDR1 is SGHDT and CDR2 YYEEEE. Unmatched junction bases numbered 13, after V lost 0 bases and J lost 1 base. The CDR3 loop is CASSLELAGATALSYEQYF. CDR3 coding DNA: TGTGCCAGCAGCTTGGAGCTAGCGGGGGCCACCGCCTTATCCTACGAGCAGTACTTC.

The J gene is TRBJ2-5, the V gene TRBV5-1; the match to TRBD2 covers 10 bases. Looked up from germline, CDR1 is SGHRS and CDR2 is YFSETQ. The CDR3 sequence is 18 residues long. The V gene end was trimmed by 4 bases and the J gene end by 2 bases; junction bases not matched to a gene: 14. CDR3 sequence: CASSPEPAGGGAQETQYF. The CDR3 DNA reads TGCGCCAGCAGCCCCGAGCCAGCGGGAGGGGGCGCGCAAGAGACCCAGTACTTC. Based on the CDR3 plus reference TRBV5-1 and TRBJ2-5, the full variable domain is KAGVTQTPRYLIKTRGQQVTLSCSPISGHRSVSWYQQTPGQGLQFLFEYFSETQRNKGNFPGRFSGRQFSNSRSEMNVSTLELGDSALYLCASSPEPAGGGAQETQYFGPGTRLLVL.

CDR3 in amino acids: CASKPRGSGNTEAFF. The CDR3 DNA sequence: TGCGCCAGCAAACCCCGGGGGTCAGGGAACACTGAAGCTTTCTTT. The chain links TRBV10-2 to TRBJ1-1; perhaps TRBD1 as D (5 bases). Germline values: CDR1 WSHSY, CDR2 SAAADI. V was trimmed by 7 bases and J by 1 base, leaving 16 bases between them. The CDR3 spans 15 residues.

The chain carries TRBV5-3 and TRBJ2-2; TRBD2 is a possible D gene (6 bases). TRBV5-3 falls under the ORF class, with uncertain function. Trimming removed 0 bases from V and 2 bases from J, with 20 bases in between. CDR3 length: 19 amino acids. This CDR3 reads CARSLGAGLSPTNTGELFF. CDR3 bases: TGTGCCAGAAGCTTGGGGGCCGGACTAAGCCCAACTAACACCGGGGAGCTGTTTTTT.

The chain combines TRBV7-8 with TRBJ1-1; maybe TRBD1 (6 bases). The length of the CDR3 is 13 residues. V was pared by 5 bases and J by 3 bases, with 10 bases between. Germline values: CDR1 SGHVS, CDR2 FQNEAQ. CDR3 bases: TGTGCCAGCAGCCCACAGGGTTACACTGAAGCTTTCTTT. Its translation is CASSPQGYTEAFF.

The rearrangement joins TRBV2 to TRBJ1-3; D call uncertain. CDR1 is SNHLY and CDR2 is FYNNEI in the germline V gene. The length of the CDR3 is 15 residues. V lost 4 bases and J 0 bases, leaving 10 bases between the germline ends. The CDR3 DNA follows: TGTGCCAGCAGTGCAGGAGGCTACTCTGGAAACACCATATATTTT. As protein: CASSAGGYSGNTIYF.

The V gene is TRBV7-8, the J gene TRBJ2-1; the D gene is possibly TRBD1 (6 bases). The germline CDR1 and CDR2 sequences are SGHVS and FQNEAQ. The CDR3 consists of 18 residues. Trimming removed 5 bases at V and 4 bases at J, with 24 bases between. The CDR3 nucleotides read TGTGCCAGCAGCCCGCTATTCCGGACAGCCGACGGTTACAATGAGCAGTTCTTC. This codes for CASSPLFRTADGYNEQFF.

V usage is TRBV5-1 and J usage is TRBJ2-7; TRBD1 matches 10 bases. Losses at the gene ends were 0 bases for V and 6 bases for J; bases not matched to a gene: 9. This CDR3 contains 16 residues. In germline, CDR1 is SGHRS, CDR2 YFSETQ. CDR3 in DNA: TGCGCCAGCAGCTTGGCGGGCGGACAGGGGGGCCTCGAGCAGTACTTC. This encodes CASSLAGGQGGLEQYF.

The chain uses TRBV4-1 and TRBJ1-5; no clear D gene. The germline V and J ends were trimmed by 1 base and 4 bases, with 11 bases remaining between them. The CDR3 consists of 15 residues. The germline CDR1 and CDR2 sequences are MGHRA and YSYEKL. This CDR3 is CASSQGDTFNQPQHF. The DNA for the CDR3 is TGCGCCAGCAGCCAAGGAGACACATTTAATCAGCCCCAGCATTTT.

This chain connects TRBV5-4 to TRBJ1-6; TRBD1 is a possible D gene (5 bases). V shed 4 bases and J shed 7 bases, with 6 bases lying between them. Germline V gene lookup returns CDR1 SGHNT and CDR2 YYREEE (reference sequence). The CDR3 is 12 amino acids. In nucleotides, the CDR3 is TGTGCCAGCAGCCGACAGAATTCACCCCTCCACTTT. This translates into CASSRQNSPLHF.

This chain uses TRBV11-3 with TRBJ2-7; TRBD1 is a possible D gene (7 bases). V gave up 1 base and J gave up 0 bases, with 10 bases separating them. Germline V gene sequence: CDR1 SGHNT, CDR2 YENEEA. CDR3 length: 15 amino acids. CDR3 nucleotides: TGTGCCAGCAGCTTAGGGGGGGACAGCTCCTACGAGCAGTACTTC. Its translation: CASSLGGDSSYEQYF.

The CDR3 is CASNDLGRHTEAFF. The CDR3 bases are TGTGCCAGCAATGATCTAGGGAGGCACACTGAAGCTTTCTTT. The genes are TRBV6-6 and TRBJ1-1; unclear D gene. V lost 7 bases to trimming and J lost 3 bases, with 15 bases between them. The CDR3 loop spans 14 amino acids. Germline CDR1 is MNHNY and CDR2 is SVGAGI (reference sequence).

Comments on this clone: The same CDR3 can be traced to other DNA sequences in this sample. The gene calls are TRBV19 and TRBJ2-1, with unresolved D. Trimming left V 3 bases short and J 3 bases short, with 6 bases between. The CDR3 is 13 amino acids. Per germline, CDR1 LNHDA and CDR2 SQIVND (reference sequence). In DNA, the CDR3 is TGTGCCAGTAGTATTGGCGGCTACAATGAGCAGTTCTTC. Its protein product is CASSIGGYNEQFF.